These 17 T cell receptor beta chains share one sample of origin, sequenced in a study of T cells after posttransplantation cyclophosphamide. Assay used: immunoSEQ multiplex PCR; TCRdb lists only in-frame clones, some missing. The data list 40,000 to 45,000 clones, none observed once; more than 2% falls to the top ten. The sample was PBMCs. The source is a man in his forties or fifties in good health, CMV-negative, and a related stem cell transplant donor.

The chain employs TRBV29-1 and TRBJ2-2, with 8 positions matching TRBD2. The CDR3 is 14 residues long. Looked up from germline, CDR1 is SQVTM and CDR2 is ANQGSEA. J lost 7 bases, V lost 1 base, and 5 bases had no gene match. The DNA for the CDR3 is TGCAGCGTTGAAGCGAGCGGGAGTTACGGGGAGCTGTTTTTT. Its protein product is CSVEASGSYGELFF.

This clone was detected ten times or more. The chain is built from TRBV14 and TRBJ2-2; 9 nucleotides agree with TRBD1. The CDR3 length is 16 residues. In germline, CDR1 is SGHDN, CDR2 FVKESK. Germline trimming cut 1 base from V and 4 bases from J; bases unmatched to any gene: 4. CDR3 in amino acids: CASSQVGQGTTGELFF. CDR3 in DNA: TGTGCCAGCAGCCAAGTTGGACAGGGGACCACCGGGGAGCTGTTTTTT.

This clone was observed many times. The chain employs TRBV4-3 and TRBJ2-3; 10 nucleotides align to TRBD2. CDR3 size: 16 residues. The V gene's germline CDR1 is LGHNA and CDR2 YSLEER. The trim removed 1 base at V and 3 bases at J, leaving 4 bases unmatched. The CDR3 DNA follows: TGCGCCAGCAGCCAAGGAAGAGCGGGAGGGACAGATACGCAGTATTTT. Amino acids: CASSQGRAGGTDTQYF.

This clone occurred many times. V usage is TRBV5-4 and J usage is TRBJ2-7; 8 bases are shared with TRBD1. This CDR3 has 15 amino acids. Germline CDR1 SGHNT, CDR2 YYREEE (reference sequence). The ends lost 0 bases at V and 5 bases at J; junction bases unmatched: 7. CDR3 sequence: CASSLDRGAPHEQYV. The CDR3 DNA sequence: TGTGCCAGCAGCTTGGACAGGGGGGCGCCGCACGAGCAGTACGTC.

This clone was found many times. The chain uses TRBV6-1 and TRBJ2-7; D might be TRBD1 (5 bases). The CDR3 covers 14 residues. The V gene lost 0 bases and the J gene lost 4 bases, with 10 bases spanning the gap. From germline, CDR1 is MNHNS and CDR2 SASEGT. The CDR3 sequence: CASSEAYRIYEQYF. DNA of the CDR3: TGTGCCAGCAGTGAAGCGTACAGGATATACGAGCAGTACTTC.

This clone was seen ten or more times. The rearrangement uses TRBV5-8 and TRBJ1-2; 8 nucleotides align to TRBD1. Germline assignment: CDR1 SGHTS and CDR2 YDEGEE. J gave up 5 bases and V 0 bases, and 6 bases lay outside the gene matches. CDR3 length: 15 residues. This CDR3 is CASSLGTGFGYGYTF. For the CDR3, the DNA is TGTGCCAGCAGCTTGGGGACAGGGTTCGGGTATGGCTACACCTTC.

Many counts were recorded for this clone. The CDR3 loop reads CASSSTGSQNDGYTF. CDR3 in DNA: TGTGCCAGCAGCAGCACCGGGTCTCAAAATGATGGCTACACCTTC. The chain couples TRBV5-4 to TRBJ1-2; D is unclear. The CDR3 is made up of 15 amino acids. Germline values: CDR1 SGHNT, CDR2 YYREEE (reference sequence). The germline V and J ends were trimmed by 4 bases and 6 bases, with 19 bases remaining between them.

This clone was counted at least ten times. This chain uses TRBV6-5 with TRBJ2-3, with D possibly TRBD2 on 5 matching bases. Germline assignment: CDR1 MNHEY and CDR2 SVGAGI. The V gene lost 0 bases and the J gene lost 4 bases, with 14 bases spanning the gap. This CDR3 is built from 16 residues. In DNA, the CDR3 is TGTGCCAGCAGTTACTCGCTAAGCGGTGGTTCAGATACGCAGTATTTT. This sequence encodes CASSYSLSGGSDTQYF.

Only a few counts were recorded for this clone. The CDR3 DNA follows: TGTGCCAGCAGTGACTCGAAAAGGGAGGATGGCTACACCTTC. This codes for CASSDSKREDGYTF. The rearrangement joins TRBV6-4 to TRBJ1-2; D gene unclear. There are 14 residues in the CDR3. Looked up from germline, CDR1 is MRHNA and CDR2 is SNTAGT. V was pared by 0 bases and J by 6 bases, with 11 bases between.

This clone was seen many times. The chain links TRBV7-2 to TRBJ1-1; TRBD1 might be the D (6 bases). The CDR3 covers 15 residues. Germline loops: CDR1 SGHTA, CDR2 FQGNSA. The germline V and J ends were trimmed by 3 bases and 5 bases, with 16 bases remaining between them. This chain's CDR3 is CASSFKFRGSTEAFF. The CDR3 nucleotides read TGTGCCAGCAGCTTTAAGTTCAGGGGCTCGACTGAAGCTTTCTTT.

In its sample, this clone was seen many times. V gene TRBV27 combines with J gene TRBJ1-2; perhaps TRBD1 as D (6 bases). This CDR3 has 13 amino acids. V was shortened by 8 bases and J by 0 bases, with 10 bases between the two germline ends. Germline CDR1 reads MNHEY; CDR2 reads SMNVEV (reference sequence). CDR3 coding DNA: TGTGCCAGCTCCGGGACACCTAACTATGGCTACACCTTC. Its protein product is CASSGTPNYGYTF.

In this sample, this clone turned up a few times. The chain links TRBV5-1 to TRBJ2-3; 7 bases match TRBD2. With V trimmed by 4 bases and J by 0 bases, 2 bases remained unmatched. The CDR3 runs 14 residues. CDR1 SGHRS and CDR2 YFSETQ come from the germline V gene. CDR3 coding DNA: TGCGCCAGCAGCCAGCGGGGTAGCACAGATACGCAGTATTTT. This translates into CASSQRGSTDTQYF.

In its sample, this clone was seen a few times. The rearrangement links TRBV7-8 to TRBJ2-1; 12 positions match TRBD2. This CDR3 region has 15 residues. J was trimmed by 10 bases and V by 5 bases; bases with no gene match: 9. Germline V CDR1 and CDR2: SGHVS, FQNEAQ. Here the CDR3 reads CASSPMTSGSREQFF. As DNA, the CDR3 is TGTGCCAGCAGCCCGATGACTAGCGGGAGTAGAGAGCAGTTCTTC.

This clone was counted many times. The rearrangement links TRBV14 to TRBJ1-4; a weak D match, TRBD1 (6 bases). CDR3 size: 16 residues. Germline assignment: CDR1 SGHDN and CDR2 FVKESK. V gave up 0 bases and J gave up 12 bases, with 20 bases separating them. Written as DNA, the CDR3 is TGTGCCAGCAGCCAAGAGTGGGGCAGGGGCCAGAGGGAACTGTTTTTT. Protein product: CASSQEWGRGQRELFF.

This clone was seen many times. This sequence joins TRBV9 and TRBJ2-2, with a weak D call TRBD1 (6 bases). The ends were cut back, 3 bases at V and 4 bases at J, with 7 bases in the middle. In germline, CDR1 is SGDLS, CDR2 YYNGEE. CDR3 length: 13 residues. CDR3 amino acids: CASSAGVTGELFF. The CDR3, as DNA: TGTGCCAGCAGCGCAGGGGTCACCGGGGAGCTGTTTTTT. Filled out from reference TRBV9 and TRBJ2-2, the complete variable domain reads DSGVTQTPKHLITATGQRVTLRCSPRSGDLSVYWYQQSLDQGLQFLIQYYNGEERAKGNILERFSAQQFPDLHSELNLSSLELGDSALYFCASSAGVTGELFFGEGSRLTVL.

In its sample, this clone was seen a few times. V and J are TRBV27 and TRBJ1-4; unclear D gene. The CDR3 consists of 16 residues. V gave up 0 bases and J gave up 0 bases, with 8 bases separating them. Looked up from germline, CDR1 is MNHEY and CDR2 is SMNVEV (reference sequence). In DNA, the CDR3 is TGTGCCAGCAGTTTATCGGCGGCAGCAACTAATGAAAAACTGTTTTTT. Translated: CASSLSAAATNEKLFF.

This clone was seen ten or more times. The genes are TRBV2 and TRBJ2-5; D not resolved. V lost 7 bases and J 7 bases, leaving 10 bases between the germline ends. Germline CDR1 and CDR2: SNHLY and FYNNEI. The CDR3 is 11 amino acids. The CDR3 DNA follows: TGTGCCAGCACCGCGGAAGGGACCCAGTACTTC. This gives the protein CASTAEGTQYF.